This TCR beta chain stems from a study of blood T cells in healthy people across ages. Notes on the study in general: Among long-lived donors, naive CD4+ cells were more numerous and diversity higher than in aged donors. Unsorted PBMCs ruled out conclusive naive versus antigen-experienced comparison.

Next came a second PCR, run for about 6 to 11 cycles, which used a sample-barcoded 5' primer along with a J-beta primer mix. TCRdb re-analysed the 5' RACE reads in MiXCR, keeping a single row per CDR3 protein. This sample has 920,000 or so distinct CDR3 sequences, with around 45% found just once. Of note for this clonotype: No antigen is known for it.

Germline V gene sequence: CDR1 SGDLS, CDR2 YYNGEE. Trimming left V 0 bases short and J 2 bases short, with 10 bases between. The CDR3 runs to 15 residues. The sequenced sample was blood. The clonotype was recovered from a woman aged 60-75 years in good health. The chain couples TRBV9 to TRBJ2-3; D ambiguous. Here the CDR3 reads CASSVVPGYTDTQYF. In nucleotides, the CDR3 is TGTGCCAGCAGCGTAGTGCCCGGGTACACAGATACGCAGTATTTT. The full variable domain, rest sourced from reference TRBV9 and TRBJ2-3, is DSGVTQTPKHLITATGQRVTLRCSPRSGDLSVYWYQQSLDQGLQFLIQYYNGEERAKGNILERFSAQQFPDLHSELNLSSLELGDSALYFCASSVVPGYTDTQYFGPGTRLTVL.